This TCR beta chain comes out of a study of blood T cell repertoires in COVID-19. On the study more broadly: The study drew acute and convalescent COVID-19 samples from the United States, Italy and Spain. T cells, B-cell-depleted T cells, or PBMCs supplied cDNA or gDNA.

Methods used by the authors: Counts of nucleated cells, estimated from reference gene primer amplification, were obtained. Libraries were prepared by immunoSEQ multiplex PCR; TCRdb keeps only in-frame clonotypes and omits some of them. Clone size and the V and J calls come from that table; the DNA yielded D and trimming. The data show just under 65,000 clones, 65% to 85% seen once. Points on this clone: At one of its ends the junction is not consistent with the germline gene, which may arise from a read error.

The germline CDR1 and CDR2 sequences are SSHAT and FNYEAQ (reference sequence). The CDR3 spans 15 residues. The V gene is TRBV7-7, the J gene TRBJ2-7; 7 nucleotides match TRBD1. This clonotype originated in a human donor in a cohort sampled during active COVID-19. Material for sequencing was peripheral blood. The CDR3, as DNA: TGTGCTAGCAGCTACTCTCCTACAGGGGCGTCCGAGCAGTACTTC. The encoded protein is CASSYSPTGASEQYF.